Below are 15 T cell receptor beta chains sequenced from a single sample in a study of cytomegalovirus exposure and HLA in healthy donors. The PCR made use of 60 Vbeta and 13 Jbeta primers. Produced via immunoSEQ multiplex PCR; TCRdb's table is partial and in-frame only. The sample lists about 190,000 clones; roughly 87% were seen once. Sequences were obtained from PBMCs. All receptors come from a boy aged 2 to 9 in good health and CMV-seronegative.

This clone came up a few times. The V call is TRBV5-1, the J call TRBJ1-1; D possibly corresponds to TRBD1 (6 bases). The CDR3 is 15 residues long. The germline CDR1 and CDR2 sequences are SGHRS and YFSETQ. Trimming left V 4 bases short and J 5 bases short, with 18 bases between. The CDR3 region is CASSPDSGQGTEAFF. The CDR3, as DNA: TGCGCCAGCAGCCCGGACAGTGGGCAAGGTACTGAAGCTTTCTTT.

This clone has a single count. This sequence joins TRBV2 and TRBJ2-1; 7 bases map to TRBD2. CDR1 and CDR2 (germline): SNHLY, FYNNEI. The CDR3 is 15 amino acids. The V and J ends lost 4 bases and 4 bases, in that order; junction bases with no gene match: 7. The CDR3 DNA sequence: TGTGCCAGCAGTGGGCAAGCACTAGCGTACAATGAGCAGTTCTTC. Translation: CASSGQALAYNEQFF.

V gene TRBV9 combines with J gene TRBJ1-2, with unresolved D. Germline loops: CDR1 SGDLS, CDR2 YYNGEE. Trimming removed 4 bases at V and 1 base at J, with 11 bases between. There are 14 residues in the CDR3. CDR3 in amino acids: CASSTREINYGYTF. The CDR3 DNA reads TGTGCCAGCAGCACTAGGGAGATTAACTATGGCTACACCTTC. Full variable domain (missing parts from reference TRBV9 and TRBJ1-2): DSGVTQTPKHLITATGQRVTLRCSPRSGDLSVYWYQQSLDQGLQFLIQYYNGEERAKGNILERFSAQQFPDLHSELNLSSLELGDSALYFCASSTREINYGYTFGSGTRLTVV.

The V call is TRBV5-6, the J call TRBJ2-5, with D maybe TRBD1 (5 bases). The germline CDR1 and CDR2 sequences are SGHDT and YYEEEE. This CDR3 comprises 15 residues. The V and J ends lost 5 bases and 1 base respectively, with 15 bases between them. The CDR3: CASRGVGRIQETQYF. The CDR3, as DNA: TGTGCCAGCAGAGGGGTTGGTAGGATCCAAGAGACCCAGTACTTC.

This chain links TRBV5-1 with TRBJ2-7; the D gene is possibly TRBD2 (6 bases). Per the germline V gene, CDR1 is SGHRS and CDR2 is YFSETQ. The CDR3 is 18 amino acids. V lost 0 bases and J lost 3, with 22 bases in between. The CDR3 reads CASSLVPGLDRDFYEQYF. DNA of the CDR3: TGCGCCAGCAGCTTGGTTCCGGGCCTCGATAGGGACTTCTACGAGCAGTACTTC.

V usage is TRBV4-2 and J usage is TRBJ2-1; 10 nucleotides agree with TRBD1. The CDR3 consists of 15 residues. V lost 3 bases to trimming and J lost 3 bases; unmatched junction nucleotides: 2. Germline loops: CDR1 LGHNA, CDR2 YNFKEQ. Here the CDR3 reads CASSQGQGLYNEQFF. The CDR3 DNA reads TGTGCCAGCAGCCAGGGACAGGGGCTCTACAATGAGCAGTTCTTC.

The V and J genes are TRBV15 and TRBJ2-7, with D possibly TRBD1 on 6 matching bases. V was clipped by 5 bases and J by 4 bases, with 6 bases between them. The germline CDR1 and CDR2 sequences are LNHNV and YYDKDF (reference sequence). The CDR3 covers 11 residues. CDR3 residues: CATSDRYEQYF. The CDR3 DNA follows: TGTGCCACCAGCGACAGGTACGAGCAGTACTTC.

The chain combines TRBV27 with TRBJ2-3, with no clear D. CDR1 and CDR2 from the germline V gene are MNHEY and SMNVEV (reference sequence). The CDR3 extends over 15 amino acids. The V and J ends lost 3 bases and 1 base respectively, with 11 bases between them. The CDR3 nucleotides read TGTGCCAGCAGTTTTGGCGTCCGGGGCACAGATACGCAGTATTTT. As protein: CASSFGVRGTDTQYF.

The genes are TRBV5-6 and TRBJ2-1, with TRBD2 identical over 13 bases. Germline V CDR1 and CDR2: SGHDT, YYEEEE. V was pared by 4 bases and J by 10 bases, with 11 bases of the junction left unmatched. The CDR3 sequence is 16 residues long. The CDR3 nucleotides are TGTGCCAGCAGCCTGGGACTAGCGGGAACCGGTGGGGAGCAGTTCTTC. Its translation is CASSLGLAGTGGEQFF.

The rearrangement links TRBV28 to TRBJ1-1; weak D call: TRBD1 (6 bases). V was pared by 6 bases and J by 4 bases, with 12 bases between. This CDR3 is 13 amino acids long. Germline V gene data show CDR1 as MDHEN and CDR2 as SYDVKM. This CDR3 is CASSLGGRTEAFF. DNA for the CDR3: TGTGCCAGCAGCTTGGGGGGGCGCACTGAAGCTTTCTTT.

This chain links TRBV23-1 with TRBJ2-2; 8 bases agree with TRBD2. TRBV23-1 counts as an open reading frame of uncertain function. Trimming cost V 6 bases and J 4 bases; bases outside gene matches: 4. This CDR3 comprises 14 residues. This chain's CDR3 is CASSSGSITGELFF. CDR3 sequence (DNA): TGCGCCAGCAGCAGCGGGAGCATCACCGGGGAGCTGTTTTTT.

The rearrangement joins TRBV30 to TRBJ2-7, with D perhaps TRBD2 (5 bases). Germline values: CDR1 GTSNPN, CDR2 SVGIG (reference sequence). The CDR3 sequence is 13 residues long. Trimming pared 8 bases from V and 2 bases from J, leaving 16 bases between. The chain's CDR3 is CALTEASTYEQYF. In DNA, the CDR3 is TGTGCCCTCACGGAGGCCAGTACCTACGAGCAGTACTTC.

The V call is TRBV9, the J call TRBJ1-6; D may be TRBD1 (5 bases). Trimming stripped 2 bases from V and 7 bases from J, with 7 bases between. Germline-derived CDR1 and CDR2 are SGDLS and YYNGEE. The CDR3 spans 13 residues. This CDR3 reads CASSVGHNSPLHF. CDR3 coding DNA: TGTGCCAGCAGCGTTGGACACAATTCACCCCTCCACTTT.

CDR3 protein: CAAEGSNNEQFF. The CDR3 DNA follows: TGCGCCGCCGAGGGCAGTAACAATGAGCAGTTCTTC. The chain links TRBV10-2 to TRBJ2-1, with D possibly TRBD2 on 5 matching bases. The CDR3 extends over 12 amino acids. V lost 11 bases and J 5 bases, leaving 13 bases between the germline ends. Germline values: CDR1 WSHSY, CDR2 SAAADI.

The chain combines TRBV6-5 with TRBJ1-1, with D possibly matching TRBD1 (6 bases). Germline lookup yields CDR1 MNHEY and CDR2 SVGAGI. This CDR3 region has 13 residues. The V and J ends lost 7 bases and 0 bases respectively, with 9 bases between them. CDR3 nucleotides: TGTGCCAGCATTGACAGGCTGAACACTGAAGCTTTCTTT. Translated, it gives CASIDRLNTEAFF.